The 27 T cell receptor beta chains listed next were all sequenced from one sample in a study of human T cells and chemical hapten exposure. Using its own MiXCR run on the RACE reads, TCRdb lists one record per CDR3 protein. The repertoire has under 450,000 distinct CDR3 sequences, about 6% of them found once; the top ten carry about 5.4%. Time point specified: patch test 2, 6 weeks after DPC sensitization. The treatment: therapeutic diphenylcyclopropenone sensitization with weekly scalp DPC. Sequenced here: whole blood, sampled in connection with sensitization to the hapten diphenylcyclopropenone (DPC). Receptors originate from a woman younger than 35 with alopecia areata. Some clones in this sample may be carry-over from other donors' samples.

The rearrangement uses TRBV20-1 and TRBJ1-4, with 9 bases matching TRBD1. This CDR3 has 15 residues. Germline V gene lookup returns CDR1 DFQATT and CDR2 SNEGSKA (reference sequence). V trimming: 5 bases; J trimming: 7 bases; junction bases outside the gene matches: 11. The CDR3 protein is CSASRLQGAGEKLFF. CDR3 nucleotide sequence: TGCAGTGCTTCTAGATTACAGGGGGCGGGTGAAAAACTGTTTTTT.

This chain uses TRBV28 with TRBJ2-7; 7 bases line up with TRBD1. This CDR3 is built from 15 residues. Germline V CDR1 and CDR2: MDHEN, SYDVKM. The V segment lost 4 bases and the J segment 2 bases; nucleotides outside the gene matches: 8. For the CDR3, the DNA is TGTGCCAGCAGTTCGGGTCAGGGGGAAGCCTACGAGCAGTACTTC. Its protein product is CASSSGQGEAYEQYF.

The rearrangement joins TRBV3-1 to TRBJ2-5; D possibly uses TRBD1 or TRBD2 (5 bases each). Trimming left V 0 bases short and J 2 bases short, with 7 bases between. The V gene's germline CDR1 is LGHDT and CDR2 YNNKEL (reference sequence). The CDR3 totals 14 residues. The CDR3 loop reads CASSQDWGQETQYF. The CDR3 DNA reads TGTGCCAGCAGCCAAGATTGGGGGCAAGAGACCCAGTACTTC.

J is TRBJ2-5 and V is TRBV27; D tentatively fits TRBD1 or TRBD2 (5 bases each). The ends were cut back, 5 bases at V and 2 bases at J, with 15 bases in the middle. Germline CDR1 and CDR2: MNHEY and SMNVEV (reference sequence). The CDR3 spans 15 residues. CDR3 bases: TGTGCCAGCAGTCCACGGGGCTCAAGGCAAGAGACCCAGTACTTC. Encoded protein: CASSPRGSRQETQYF.

This clonotype was counted at least ten times. The genes are TRBV9 and TRBJ1-6, with TRBD1 matching over 8 bases. Germline V gives CDR1 SGDLS, CDR2 YYNGEE. The CDR3 loop spans 16 amino acids. The junction had 4 bases not matched to a gene; V was cut back by 1 base and J by 4 bases. CDR3 DNA sequence: TGTGCCAGCAGCGTATCCACAGGGGGGTATAATTCACCCCTCCACTTT. Protein product: CASSVSTGGYNSPLHF.

The V call is TRBV5-1, the J call TRBJ2-2, with 9 bases lining up with TRBD1. This CDR3 comprises 15 residues. Per germline, CDR1 SGHRS and CDR2 YFSETQ. V was clipped by 6 bases and J by 5 bases; unmatched bases: 8. DNA for the CDR3: TGCGCCAGCACTCGGGACAGGGAGGGGACCGGGGAGCTGTTTTTT. It codes for CASTRDREGTGELFF. The variable domain in full, completed from reference TRBV5-1 and TRBJ2-2, reads KAGVTQTPRYLIKTRGQQVTLSCSPISGHRSVSWYQQTPGQGLQFLFEYFSETQRNKGNFPGRFSGRQFSNSRSEMNVSTLELGDSALYLCASTRDREGTGELFFGEGSRLTVL.

The chain combines TRBV6-5 with TRBJ1-1; the D gene is possibly TRBD1 (5 bases). The CDR3 runs 13 residues. V was clipped by 5 bases and J by 7 bases, with 14 bases between them. CDR1 is MNHEY, CDR2 SVGAGI, per germline. CDR3 in DNA: TGTGCCAGCAGTACCCCAGGGACTGTTGAAGCTTTCTTT. This codes for CASSTPGTVEAFF.

In its sample, this clonotype was seen many times. The chain recombines TRBV9 with TRBJ1-3; 7 bases map to TRBD1. The germline CDR1 and CDR2 sequences are SGDLS and YYNGEE. The CDR3 spans 15 residues. V shed 3 bases and J 2 bases; nucleotides not matched to a gene: 5. The CDR3 DNA sequence: TGTGCCAGCAGCGGAAAGGGGGCCGCTGGAAACACCATATATTTT. Translating gives CASSGKGAAGNTIYF.

The rearrangement links TRBV18 to TRBJ1-2; D possibly corresponds to TRBD1 (6 bases). CDR1 and CDR2 (germline): KGHSH, LQKENI. V was trimmed by 5 bases and J by 2 bases, leaving 18 bases between them. CDR3 size: 16 residues. The CDR3 DNA reads TGTGCCAGCTCATCCGAAACTACAGGGATCAACTATGGCTACACCTTC. This translates into CASSSETTGINYGYTF.

The sample holds a few counts of this clonotype. The chain joins TRBV7-9 to TRBJ2-3; tentative D call: TRBD2 (6 bases). V was cut by 5 bases and J by 2 bases, with 17 bases left in between. The CDR3 is made up of 16 amino acids. CDR1 SEHNR and CDR2 FQNEAQ come from the germline V gene (reference sequence). In DNA, the CDR3 is TGTGCCAGCAGCCAAGGGACCGGACTACTCACAGATACGCAGTATTTT. Translation gives CASSQGTGLLTDTQYF.

This clonotype has more than one count but fewer than ten. Mismatch with germline at one junction end may stem from a read error. The rearrangement joins TRBV7-3 to TRBJ2-5, with D possibly TRBD2 on 5 matching bases. Per germline, CDR1 SGHTA and CDR2 FQGTGA. CDR3 length: 15 residues. This chain's CDR3 is CVSSLMNSVQETQYF. The CDR3 coding sequence is TGTGTCAGCAGCTTAATGAATAGCGTTCAAGAGACCCAGTACTTC. Full variable domain (outside the CDR3, taken from reference TRBV7-3 and TRBJ2-5): GAGVSQTPSNKVTEKGKYVELRCDPISGHTALYWYRQSLGQGPEFLIYFQGTGAADDSGLPNDRFFAVRPEGSVSTLKIQRTERGDSAVYLCVSSLMNSVQETQYFGPGTRLLVL.

The V call is TRBV5-1, the J call TRBJ2-5; TRBD1 might be the D (6 bases). This CDR3 spans 14 amino acids. The ends were cut back, 4 bases at V and 3 bases at J, with 13 bases in the middle. CDR1 is SGHRS, CDR2 YFSETQ, per germline. CDR3 sequence reads: CASSPGHLKETQYF. DNA of the CDR3: TGCGCCAGCAGCCCGGGACACCTGAAAGAGACCCAGTACTTC. The full variable domain, with the rest looked up from reference TRBV5-1 and TRBJ2-5, is KAGVTQTPRYLIKTRGQQVTLSCSPISGHRSVSWYQQTPGQGLQFLFEYFSETQRNKGNFPGRFSGRQFSNSRSEMNVSTLELGDSALYLCASSPGHLKETQYFGPGTRLLVL.

The CDR3 spells CASSQEGAGGEEKLFF. In DNA form, the CDR3 reads TGTGCCAGCAGCCAAGAAGGGGCAGGGGGCGAGGAAAAACTGTTTTTT. The chain carries TRBV4-2 and TRBJ1-4; TRBD1 matches 8 bases. Germline CDR1 reads LGHNA; CDR2 reads YNFKEQ. The ends lost 0 bases at V and 8 bases at J; junction bases unmatched: 8. The CDR3 has 16 residues.

This clonotype was picked up a small number of times. The chain recombines TRBV12-3 or TRBV12-4 with TRBJ2-3, with D uncertain. The CDR3 is 15 residues long. V was clipped by 6 bases and J by 1 base, with 14 bases between them. The CDR3 loop is CASSNRVGRTDTQYF. In DNA form, the CDR3 reads TGTGCCAGCAGCAACCGCGTCGGCCGCACAGATACGCAGTATTTT.

This clonotype appeared many times. One end of the junction fails to match germline, which may point to a read error. The CDR3 is CASSLVTNTEAFF. In nucleotides, the CDR3 is TGTGCCAGCAGTTTAGTTACGAACACTGAAGCTTTCTTT. The J gene is TRBJ1-1, the V gene TRBV5-1; D gene ambiguous. Germline CDR1 and CDR2: SGHRS and YFSETQ. The CDR3 is made up of 13 amino acids.

The chain joins TRBV7-7 to TRBJ2-1, with D tentatively TRBD1 or TRBD2 (6 bases each). The CDR3 length is 13 residues. Germline CDR1 and CDR2: SSHAT and FNYEAQ (reference sequence). CDR3 loop: CASSGALNDEQFF. As DNA, the CDR3 is TGTGCTAGCTCGGGGGCCCTTAACGATGAGCAGTTCTTC.

This clonotype was counted many times. The V call is TRBV12-3 or TRBV12-4, the J call TRBJ2-4; D ambiguous. V lost 3 bases and J lost 0, with 6 bases in between. The CDR3 has 14 amino acids. CDR3: CASSLSGAKNIQYF. The CDR3 nucleotides read TGTGCCAGCAGTTTGTCGGGAGCCAAAAACATTCAGTACTTC.

This clonotype was seen many times. This chain connects TRBV12-3 or TRBV12-4 to TRBJ1-1; unclear D gene. CDR3 size: 13 residues. V was trimmed by 3 bases and J by 4 bases, leaving 9 bases between them. CDR3 nucleotide sequence: TGTGCCAGCAGTTTCGGAGTGGCCACTGAAGCTTTCTTT. As protein: CASSFGVATEAFF.

This clonotype has a count of ten or more. The chain recombines TRBV24-1 with TRBJ1-5; D is uncertain. The CDR3 runs to 13 residues. The V gene's germline CDR1 is KGHDR and CDR2 SFDVKD. The V gene lost 3 bases and the J gene lost 4 bases, with 6 bases spanning the gap. The CDR3 loop is CATSDRANQPQHF. The CDR3 nucleotides are TGTGCCACCAGTGATCGGGCGAATCAGCCCCAGCATTTT.

The chain recombines TRBV7-9 with TRBJ2-4, with a tentative D call TRBD2 (6 bases). V was shortened by 5 bases and J by 9 bases, with 23 bases between the two germline ends. Per germline, CDR1 SEHNR and CDR2 FQNEAQ (reference sequence). The CDR3 loop spans 16 amino acids. The DNA of the CDR3 is TGTGCCAGCAGCCCACACGTAGGACTATCTCGGGGCATTCAGTACTTC. This encodes CASSPHVGLSRGIQYF.

There are a few counts of this clonotype. The rearrangement links TRBV7-8 to TRBJ1-5; D is perhaps TRBD1 (5 bases). Trimming stripped 0 bases from V and 5 bases from J, with 11 bases between. The CDR3 extends over 15 amino acids. Germline CDR1 reads SGHVS; CDR2 reads FQNEAQ. In DNA form, the CDR3 reads TGTGCCAGCAGCTTAGCAGGGGCTAGGGATCAGCCCCAGCATTTT. It yields the protein CASSLAGARDQPQHF.

The sample holds many counts of this clonotype. CDR3 amino acids: CSVPPAFF. For the CDR3, the DNA is TGCAGCGTTCCCCCCGCTTTCTTT. The chain recombines TRBV29-1 with TRBJ1-1; no firm D call. Trimming left V 5 bases short and J 11 bases short, with 6 bases between. Germline V gene lookup returns CDR1 SQVTM and CDR2 ANQGSEA. The CDR3 is 8 residues long.

This clonotype was counted a few times. This chain links TRBV4-2 with TRBJ2-7; D unresolved. Germline V gene data show CDR1 as LGHNA and CDR2 as YNFKEQ. Trimming shortened V by 4 bases and J by 0 bases, and 13 bases separated the two germline ends. The CDR3 is 15 residues long. CDR3 sequence (DNA): TGTGCCAGCAGCCGTTCAGCCGACGGCTCCTACGAGCAGTACTTC. This codes for CASSRSADGSYEQYF.

This clonotype was observed many times. The V and J genes are TRBV29-1 and TRBJ2-5; D is possibly TRBD1 (5 bases). Trimming pared 5 bases from V and 5 bases from J, leaving 18 bases between. The germline gives CDR1 SQVTM, CDR2 ANQGSEA. This CDR3 comprises 14 residues. Here the CDR3 DNA reads TGCAGCGTTAAAGTGGGATTTTCAGGGGAGACCCAGTACTTC. This sequence encodes CSVKVGFSGETQYF.

This clonotype was detected a few times. This chain joins TRBV7-6 and TRBJ2-7; D may be TRBD1 (6 bases). The CDR3 is 13 residues long. Germline CDR1 SGHVS, CDR2 FNYEAQ. The V and J ends lost 6 bases and 0 bases respectively, with 9 bases between them. The CDR3 is CASRLDSSYEQYF. CDR3 bases: TGTGCCAGCAGACTGGACAGCTCCTACGAGCAGTACTTC.

This clonotype was seen ten or more times. The chain carries TRBV7-2 and TRBJ2-7; D is perhaps TRBD2 (5 bases). The CDR3 sequence is 19 residues long. V was clipped by 1 base and J by 1 base, with 23 bases between them. Per the germline V gene, CDR1 is SGHTA and CDR2 is FQGNSA. The DNA of the CDR3 is TGTGCCAGCAGCTTAGAGAGCGGCGGTTTCTACCCCAGGTCCTACGAGCAGTACTTC. Translation: CASSLESGGFYPRSYEQYF.

This chain uses TRBV6-2 or TRBV6-3 with TRBJ2-5; D may be TRBD1 or TRBD2 (6 bases each). V was pared by 8 bases and J by 4 bases, with 20 bases between. The CDR3 is made up of 15 amino acids. Germline lookup yields CDR1 MNHEY and CDR2 SVGEGT. CDR3 sequence: CASERPIGGGETQYF. In DNA form, the CDR3 reads TGTGCCAGCGAACGGCCAATAGGGGGAGGAGAGACCCAGTACTTC.